A selection of T cell receptor beta chains follows, all from one sample in a study of CD8 T cells in Susac syndrome. TCRdb recomputed calls from the immunoSEQ multiplex PCR reads with MiXCR, one row per CDR3 protein. This sample yields fewer than 60,000 distinct CDR3 sequences, of which around 93% are seen a single time; about 0.75% belongs to the top ten. Sequences were obtained from CD8+ T cells from PBMCs. Source of these receptors: a human donor with Susac syndrome. Both conserved end residues are part of each CDR3. A D gene is named only where the DNA matches it firmly. Only part of the rows carry a size: once, few, many, or a class if the clone is expanded.

d_call j_call v_call cdr3_length clone_size cdr3_nt cdr3_aa
NA TRBJ2-7 TRBV5-4 13 NA TGTGCCAGCAGCTTCGGACGGACCTACGAGCAGTACTTC CASSFGRTYEQYF
TRBD2 TRBJ2-1 TRBV2 18 once TGTGCCAGCGGGTCTGGGACTAGCGGGGGAGGTATCTACAATGAGCAGTTCTTC CASGSGTSGGGIYNEQFF
TRBD1 TRBJ1-2 TRBV7-9 17 NA TGTGCCAGCAGCCAACAGCTAAGGACAGGTCCGATCTATGGCTACACCTTC CASSQQLRTGPIYGYTF
NA TRBJ1-4 TRBV19 12 NA TGTGCCAGTAGTATGGGTGAAGAAAAACTGTTTTTT CASSMGEEKLFF
NA TRBJ1-2 TRBV28 13 NA TGTGCCAGCAGTTTATGGGGGGAAAATGGCTACACCTTC CASSLWGENGYTF
TRBD1 TRBJ2-7 TRBV20-1 14 NA TGCAGTGCTAGACTTACGGGACAGGGCGGCGAGCAGTACTTC CSARLTGQGGEQYF
NA TRBJ2-6 TRBV13 14 NA TGTGCCAGCAGCACGGTAGATGGGGCCAACGTCCTGACTTTC CASSTVDGANVLTF
NA TRBJ1-1 TRBV7-2 15 NA TGTGCCAGCAGCAAGAACAGCGGAATGAACACTGAAGCTTTCTTT CASSKNSGMNTEAFF
TRBD2 TRBJ2-5 TRBV6-2/TRBV6-3 15 NA TGTGCCAGCTCGGGCAGCGGGGGGGCCGGAGAGACCCAGTACTTC CASSGSGGAGETQYF
NA TRBJ2-3 TRBV3-1 17 NA TGTGCCAGCAGCCAAAGTGATGTAAGCGAAAGCACAGATACGCAGTATTTT CASSQSDVSESTDTQYF
NA TRBJ1-1 TRBV4-3 14 NA TGCGCCAGCAACTCTCGGGCCGGGGACACTGAAGCTTTCTTT CASNSRAGDTEAFF
TRBD2 TRBJ2-1 TRBV29-1 14 NA TGCAGCGTTTCTAGCGGGGGACCCCACAATGAGCAGTTCTTC CSVSSGGPHNEQFF
TRBD1 TRBJ1-6 TRBV9 15 once TGTGCCAGCAGCGTAGAGGGGGCGCGTAATTCACCCCTCCACTTT CASSVEGARNSPLHF
TRBD1 TRBJ1-1 TRBV4-2 15 NA TGTGCCAGCAGCCAGGCGGGACAGGGGGACACTGAAGCTTTCTTT CASSQAGQGDTEAFF
NA TRBJ2-1 TRBV20-1 15 NA TGCAGTGCTAGGGGAGGACAAAGCTCCTACAATGAGCAGTTCTTC CSARGGQSSYNEQFF
TRBD1 TRBJ1-2 TRBV20-1 14 NA TGCAGTGCTAGAGATAGACAGGGGGCGTTTGGCTACACCTTC CSARDRQGAFGYTF
NA TRBJ1-1 TRBV5-6 14 NA TGTGCCAGCAGCTTGTTTCCACGGAACACTGAAGCTTTCTTT CASSLFPRNTEAFF
NA TRBJ1-1 TRBV27 15 NA TGTGCCAGCAGTTTCTCGGGAGGGGGGAACACTGAAGCTTTCTTT CASSFSGGGNTEAFF
TRBD2 TRBJ2-7 TRBV20-1 13 NA TGCAGTGCTAGCGGGGGGTTGGGCTACGAGCAGTACTTC CSASGGLGYEQYF
TRBD1 TRBJ2-7 TRBV29-1 13 NA TGCAGCGTTGACACAGGGGGCATGGTCGAGCAGTACTTC CSVDTGGMVEQYF
NA TRBJ2-3 TRBV20-1 15 NA TGCAGTTGGAGGCCCCGAGGGAGTGACACAGATACGCAGTATTTT CSWRPRGSDTDTQYF
TRBD2 TRBJ2-2 TRBV5-4 15 NA TGTGCCGCAGGGGCGGGGGGGAGGATCACCGGGGAGCTGTTTTTT CAAGAGGRITGELFF
NA TRBJ1-4 TRBV19 13 NA TGTGCCAGTAGTATAGAAACAGTTGAAAAACTGTTTTTT CASSIETVEKLFF
NA TRBJ2-5 TRBV19 13 once TGTGCCAGTAGTATAGGAGGGGCTGAGACCCAGTACTTC CASSIGGAETQYF
NA TRBJ1-6 TRBV9 17 NA TGTGCCAGCAGCGTAGGGTATAGGACAAGGAGAAATTCACCCCTCCACTTT CASSVGYRTRRNSPLHF
NA TRBJ2-1 TRBV19 14 NA TGTGCCAGTAAAGCAACATCTCCCTACAATGAGCAGTTCTTC CASKATSPYNEQFF
NA TRBJ1-5 TRBV15 14 once TGTGCCACCAGCAGAGTAGGGGGAGGCCAGCCCCAGCATTTT CATSRVGGGQPQHF
NA TRBJ1-5 TRBV3-1 14 few TGTGCCAGCAGCCCAAAGCGGAGCAATCAGCCCCAGCATTTT CASSPKRSNQPQHF
NA TRBJ1-4 TRBV18 16 NA TGTGCCAGCTCACCACCGGGGTCGCGGACGGGAGAAAAACTGTTTTTT CASSPPGSRTGEKLFF
TRBD2 TRBJ2-1 TRBV4-1 15 once TGCGCCAGCAGACTGACTAGCGGGGGGCACAATGAGCAGTTCTTC CASRLTSGGHNEQFF
NA TRBJ1-2 TRBV4-1 13 NA TGCGCCAGCAGCGGACGCGAATTATATGGCTACACCTTC CASSGRELYGYTF
TRBD1 TRBJ2-2 TRBV24-1 16 NA TGTGCCACCAGTGACCAGGGACAGGGGGGGGCCGGGGAGCTGTTTTTT CATSDQGQGGAGELFF
NA TRBJ1-1 TRBV30 10 NA TGTGCCTGGAGTTTAGGGCAAGCTTTCTTT CAWSLGQAFF
TRBD1 TRBJ1-5 TRBV11-2 14 NA TGTGCCAGCAGCGGGACAGGGGAAGGTCAGCCCCAGCATTTT CASSGTGEGQPQHF
NA TRBJ1-4 TRBV12-3/TRBV12-4 13 NA TGTGCCAGCTACGCGGGGTCCGGTGAAAAACTGTTTTTT CASYAGSGEKLFF
NA TRBJ1-5 TRBV12-5 14 once TGTGCTAGTGGTTTGGTAGGGGCAGGGCAGCCCCAGCATTTT CASGLVGAGQPQHF
TRBD1 TRBJ2-5 TRBV5-1 15 NA TGCGCCAGCACCGCCTGGACAGGGGGCGTGGAGACCCAGTACTTC CASTAWTGGVETQYF
NA TRBJ2-1 TRBV7-7 18 NA TGTGCTAGCAGCTTATTCCCCTTCGGCAGACGAAGCGACAATGAGCAGTTCTTC CASSLFPFGRRSDNEQFF
NA TRBJ2-7 TRBV4-3 14 NA TGCGCCAGCAGCCCCCGAACGGGTGGCTACGAGCAGTACTTC CASSPRTGGYEQYF
NA TRBJ1-1 TRBV29-1 13 NA TGCAGCGTTGCTCCTGGACTAACCACTGAAGCTTTCTTT CSVAPGLTTEAFF
NA TRBJ2-1 TRBV5-6 13 NA TGTGCCAGCAGCCCCTTTCTGGAGGGTGAGCAGTTCTTC CASSPFLEGEQFF
NA TRBJ2-3 TRBV20-1 13 NA TGCAGTGCTAGTGGCGGTAGCACAGATACGCAGTATTTT CSASGGSTDTQYF
NA TRBJ2-3 TRBV5-1 16 NA TGCGCCAGCAGCTACACAGTTCCTACTAGCACAGATACGCAGTATTTT CASSYTVPTSTDTQYF
TRBD2 TRBJ2-3 TRBV20-1 14 NA TGCAGTGCTAGAGAGGGGACTAGTGCAGATACGCAGTATTTT CSAREGTSADTQYF
TRBD1 TRBJ1-5 TRBV7-9 15 NA TGTGCCAGCGAATCGGACAGGGGAGGGGGTCAGCCCCAGCATTTT CASESDRGGGQPQHF
NA TRBJ2-5 TRBV2 14 NA TGTGCCAGCAGTGAAAGGTGGAGACAAGAGACCCAGTACTTC CASSERWRQETQYF
NA TRBJ2-2 TRBV6-2/TRBV6-3 12 NA TGTGCCAGCAGTGGTCATACCGGGGAGCTGTTTTTT CASSGHTGELFF
TRBD1 TRBJ1-1 TRBV2 14 once TGTGCCAGCCGGGACAGGCCGTTCGACACTGAAGCTTTCTTT CASRDRPFDTEAFF
NA TRBJ1-5 TRBV12-3/TRBV12-4 15 NA TGTGCCAGCAGTTTAAATACCGAAACCGGTCAGCCCCAGCATTTT CASSLNTETGQPQHF
NA TRBJ2-7 TRBV7-6 14 NA TGTGCCAGCAGCTTCTACAGCAGCTCCTACGAGCAGTACTTC CASSFYSSSYEQYF
NA TRBJ1-1 TRBV7-9 15 once TGTGCCAGCAGCGGGAGAGGGGTTGGGGACACTGAAGCTTTCTTT CASSGRGVGDTEAFF
NA TRBJ2-4 TRBV15 16 NA TGTGCCACCAGCAGAGATCTCTATAACGCCAAAAACATTCAGTACTTC CATSRDLYNAKNIQYF
NA TRBJ1-1 TRBV11-2 13 NA TGTGCCAGCAGCTTACCTTGGGGCACTGAAGCTTTCTTT CASSLPWGTEAFF
NA TRBJ1-1 TRBV20-1 13 NA TGCAGTGCTAGAGATGCGGTGAACACTGAAGCTTTCTTT CSARDAVNTEAFF
TRBD1 TRBJ1-2 TRBV14 13 NA TGTGCCAGCAGCCTCGGGACAGCGTATGGCTACACCTTC CASSLGTAYGYTF
NA TRBJ1-2 TRBV3-1 17 NA TGTGCCAGCAGCCACAAAGATGCGGGGGCGTCGAACTATGGCTACACCTTC CASSHKDAGASNYGYTF
NA TRBJ1-2 TRBV25-1 15 NA TGTGCCAGCAGTGAAAGAGGGACAAGAACTTATGGCTACACCTTC CASSERGTRTYGYTF